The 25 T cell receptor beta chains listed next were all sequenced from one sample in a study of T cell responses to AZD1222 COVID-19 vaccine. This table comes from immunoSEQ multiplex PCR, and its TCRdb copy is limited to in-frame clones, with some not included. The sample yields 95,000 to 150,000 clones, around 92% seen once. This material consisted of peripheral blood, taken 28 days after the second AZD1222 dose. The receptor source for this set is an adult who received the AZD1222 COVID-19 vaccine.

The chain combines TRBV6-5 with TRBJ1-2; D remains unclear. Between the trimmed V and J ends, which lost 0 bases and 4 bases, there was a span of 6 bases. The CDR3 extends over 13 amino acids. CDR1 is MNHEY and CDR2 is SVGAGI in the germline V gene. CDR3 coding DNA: TGTGCCAGCAGTTACTCGGGTACCTATGGCTACACCTTC. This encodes CASSYSGTYGYTF.

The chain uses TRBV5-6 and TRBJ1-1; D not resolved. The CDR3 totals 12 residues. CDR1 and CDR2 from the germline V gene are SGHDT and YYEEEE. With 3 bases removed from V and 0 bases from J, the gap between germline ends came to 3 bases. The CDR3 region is CASSSVNTEAFF. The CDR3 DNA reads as TGTGCCAGCAGCTCGGTGAACACTGAAGCTTTCTTT.

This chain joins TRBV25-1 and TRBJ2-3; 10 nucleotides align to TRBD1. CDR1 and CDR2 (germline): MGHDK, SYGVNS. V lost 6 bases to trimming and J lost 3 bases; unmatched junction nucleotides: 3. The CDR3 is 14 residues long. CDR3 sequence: CASSRQGATDTQYF. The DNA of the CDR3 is TGTGCCAGCAGCAGACAGGGGGCTACAGATACGCAGTATTTT.

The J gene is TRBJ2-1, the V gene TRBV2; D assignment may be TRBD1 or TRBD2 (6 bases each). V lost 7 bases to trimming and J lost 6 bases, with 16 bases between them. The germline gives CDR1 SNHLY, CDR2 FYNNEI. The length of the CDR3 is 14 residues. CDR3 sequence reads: CASTKSGGLNEQFF. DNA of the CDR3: TGTGCCAGCACCAAAAGTGGGGGGCTCAATGAGCAGTTCTTC.

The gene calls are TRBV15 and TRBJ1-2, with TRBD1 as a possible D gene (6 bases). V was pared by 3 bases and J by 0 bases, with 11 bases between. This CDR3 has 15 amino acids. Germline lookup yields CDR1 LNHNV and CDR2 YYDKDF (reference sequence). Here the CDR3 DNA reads TGTGCCACCAGCAGTAACAGGGCCTCTAACTATGGCTACACCTTC. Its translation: CATSSNRASNYGYTF.

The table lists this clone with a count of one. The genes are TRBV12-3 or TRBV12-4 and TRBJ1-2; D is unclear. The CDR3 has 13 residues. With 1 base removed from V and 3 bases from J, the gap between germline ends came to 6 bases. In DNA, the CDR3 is TGTGCCAGCAGTTTAGAGGCTTACTATGGCTACACCTTC. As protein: CASSLEAYYGYTF.

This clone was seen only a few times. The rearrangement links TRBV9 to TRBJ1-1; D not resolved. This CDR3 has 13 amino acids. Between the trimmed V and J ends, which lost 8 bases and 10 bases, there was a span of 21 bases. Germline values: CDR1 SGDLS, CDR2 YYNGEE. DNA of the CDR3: TGTGCCAGTCAGCTGGTGAGAGAACACGGAGCTTTCTTT. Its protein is CASQLVREHGAFF.

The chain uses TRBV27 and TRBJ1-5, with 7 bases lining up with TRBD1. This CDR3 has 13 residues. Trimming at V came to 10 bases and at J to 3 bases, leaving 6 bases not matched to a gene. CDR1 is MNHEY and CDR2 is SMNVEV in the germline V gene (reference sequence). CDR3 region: CATQGGDNQPQHF. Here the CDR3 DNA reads TGTGCCACCCAGGGGGGAGACAATCAGCCCCAGCATTTT.

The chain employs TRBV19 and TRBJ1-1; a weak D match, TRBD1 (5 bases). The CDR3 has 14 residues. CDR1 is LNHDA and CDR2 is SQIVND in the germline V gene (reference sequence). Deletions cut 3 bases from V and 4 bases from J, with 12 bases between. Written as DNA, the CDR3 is TGTGCCAGTAGTATGGTCCCTGGGGGCACTGAAGCTTTCTTT. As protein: CASSMVPGGTEAFF. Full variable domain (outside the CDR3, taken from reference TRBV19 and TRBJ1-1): DGGITQSPKYLFRKEGQNVTLSCEQNLNHDAMYWYRQDPGQGLRLIYYSQIVNDFQKGDIAEGYSVSREKKESFPLTVTSAQKNPTAFYLCASSMVPGGTEAFFGQGTRLTVV.

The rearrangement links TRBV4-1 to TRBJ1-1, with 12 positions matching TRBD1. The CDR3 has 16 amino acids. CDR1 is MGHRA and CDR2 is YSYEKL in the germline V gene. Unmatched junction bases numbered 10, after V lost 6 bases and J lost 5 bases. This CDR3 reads CASSPGQGARDTEAFF. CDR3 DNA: TGCGCCAGCAGTCCGGGACAGGGGGCCCGTGATACTGAAGCTTTCTTT.

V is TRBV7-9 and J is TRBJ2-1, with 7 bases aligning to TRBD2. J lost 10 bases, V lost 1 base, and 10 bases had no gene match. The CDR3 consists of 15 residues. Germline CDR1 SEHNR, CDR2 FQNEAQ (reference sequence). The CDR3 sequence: CASSLVGTIREEQFF. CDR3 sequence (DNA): TGTGCCAGCAGCTTAGTCGGGACTATTCGCGAGGAGCAGTTCTTC.

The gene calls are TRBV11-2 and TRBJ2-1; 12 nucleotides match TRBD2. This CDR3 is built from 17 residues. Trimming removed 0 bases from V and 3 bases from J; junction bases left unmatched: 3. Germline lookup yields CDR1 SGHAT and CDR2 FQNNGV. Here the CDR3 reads CASSLELAGGLYNEQFF. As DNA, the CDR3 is TGTGCCAGCAGCTTAGAGCTAGCGGGGGGGCTCTACAATGAGCAGTTCTTC. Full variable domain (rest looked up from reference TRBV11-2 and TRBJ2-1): EAGVAQSPRYKIIEKRQSVAFWCNPISGHATLYWYQQILGQGPKLLIQFQNNGVVDDSQLPKDRFSAERLKGVDSTLKIQPAKLEDSAVYLCASSLELAGGLYNEQFFGPGTRLTVL.

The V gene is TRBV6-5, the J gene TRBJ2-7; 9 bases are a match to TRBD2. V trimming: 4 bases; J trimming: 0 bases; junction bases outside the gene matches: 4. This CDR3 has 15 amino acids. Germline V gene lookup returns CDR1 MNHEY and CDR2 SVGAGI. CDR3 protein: CASSSLAGSSYEQYF. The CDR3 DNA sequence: TGTGCCAGCAGTTCGCTAGCGGGGAGCTCCTACGAGCAGTACTTC.

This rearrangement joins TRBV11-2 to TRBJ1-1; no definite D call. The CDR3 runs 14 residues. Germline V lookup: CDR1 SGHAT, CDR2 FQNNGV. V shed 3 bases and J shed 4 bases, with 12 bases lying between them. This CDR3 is CASSLMRATTEAFF. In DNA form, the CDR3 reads TGTGCCAGCAGCTTGATGAGGGCGACCACTGAAGCTTTCTTT. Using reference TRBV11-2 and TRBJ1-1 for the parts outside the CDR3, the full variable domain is EAGVAQSPRYKIIEKRQSVAFWCNPISGHATLYWYQQILGQGPKLLIQFQNNGVVDDSQLPKDRFSAERLKGVDSTLKIQPAKLEDSAVYLCASSLMRATTEAFFGQGTRLTVV.

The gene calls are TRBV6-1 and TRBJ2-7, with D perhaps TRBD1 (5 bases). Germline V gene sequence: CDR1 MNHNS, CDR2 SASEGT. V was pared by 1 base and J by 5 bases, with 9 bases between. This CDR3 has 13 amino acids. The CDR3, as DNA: TGTGCCAGCAGTGAAGGGGGCAGGAACGAGCAGTACTTC. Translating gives CASSEGGRNEQYF.

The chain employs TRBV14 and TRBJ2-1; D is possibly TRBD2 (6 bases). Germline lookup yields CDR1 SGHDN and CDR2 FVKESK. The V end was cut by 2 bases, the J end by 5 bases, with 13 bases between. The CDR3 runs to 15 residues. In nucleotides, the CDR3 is TGTGCCAGCAGCCAAACCGGAGGGCTCGACAATGAGCAGTTCTTC. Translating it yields CASSQTGGLDNEQFF.

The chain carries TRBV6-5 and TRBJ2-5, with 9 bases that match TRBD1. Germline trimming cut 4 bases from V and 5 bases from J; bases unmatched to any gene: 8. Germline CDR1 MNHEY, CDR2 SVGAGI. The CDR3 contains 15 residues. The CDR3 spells CASSSGTGRSETQYF. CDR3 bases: TGTGCCAGCAGTTCCGGGACAGGGAGGTCGGAGACCCAGTACTTC.

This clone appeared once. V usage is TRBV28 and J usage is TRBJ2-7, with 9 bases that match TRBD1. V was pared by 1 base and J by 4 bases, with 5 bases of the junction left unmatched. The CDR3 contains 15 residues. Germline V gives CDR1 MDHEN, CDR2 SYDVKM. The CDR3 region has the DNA TGTGCCAGCAGTTTATACGGGACAGGGATTTACGAGCAGTACTTC. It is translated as CASSLYGTGIYEQYF.

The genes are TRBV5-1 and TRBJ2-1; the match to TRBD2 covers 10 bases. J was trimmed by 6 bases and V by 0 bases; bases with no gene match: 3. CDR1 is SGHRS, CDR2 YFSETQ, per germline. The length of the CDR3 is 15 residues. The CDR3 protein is CASSLASGGFNEQFF. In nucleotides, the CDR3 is TGCGCCAGCAGCTTGGCTAGCGGGGGCTTCAATGAGCAGTTCTTC.

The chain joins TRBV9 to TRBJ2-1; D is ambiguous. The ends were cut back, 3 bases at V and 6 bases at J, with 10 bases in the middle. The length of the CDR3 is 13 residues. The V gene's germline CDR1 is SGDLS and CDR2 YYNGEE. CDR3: CASSARYGNEQFF. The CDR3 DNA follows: TGTGCCAGCAGCGCCCGGTACGGCAATGAGCAGTTCTTC.

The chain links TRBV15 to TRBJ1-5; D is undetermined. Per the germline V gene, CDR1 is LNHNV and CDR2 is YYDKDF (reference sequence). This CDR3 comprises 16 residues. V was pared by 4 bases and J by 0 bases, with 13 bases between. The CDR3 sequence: CATSKLVHLSNQPQHF. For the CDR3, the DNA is TGTGCCACCAGCAAATTGGTGCACCTTAGCAATCAGCCCCAGCATTTT. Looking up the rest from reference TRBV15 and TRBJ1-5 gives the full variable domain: DAMVIQNPRYQVTQFGKPVTLSCSQTLNHNVMYWYQQKSSQAPKLLFHYYDKDFNNEADTPDNFQSRRPNTSFCFLDIRSPGLGDTAMYLCATSKLVHLSNQPQHFGDGTRLSIL.

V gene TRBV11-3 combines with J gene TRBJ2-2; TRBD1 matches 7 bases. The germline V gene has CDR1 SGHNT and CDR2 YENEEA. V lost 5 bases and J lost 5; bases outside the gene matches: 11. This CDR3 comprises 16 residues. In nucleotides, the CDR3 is TGTGCCAGCAGCCAGGGCGACAGGGCGCTTACCGGGGAGCTGTTTTTT. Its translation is CASSQGDRALTGELFF.

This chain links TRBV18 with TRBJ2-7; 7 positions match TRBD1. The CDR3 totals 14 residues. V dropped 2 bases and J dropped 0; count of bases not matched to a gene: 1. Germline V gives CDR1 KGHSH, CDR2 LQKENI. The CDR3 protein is CASSPGDSSYEQYF. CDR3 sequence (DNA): TGTGCCAGCTCACCAGGGGACAGCTCCTACGAGCAGTACTTC.

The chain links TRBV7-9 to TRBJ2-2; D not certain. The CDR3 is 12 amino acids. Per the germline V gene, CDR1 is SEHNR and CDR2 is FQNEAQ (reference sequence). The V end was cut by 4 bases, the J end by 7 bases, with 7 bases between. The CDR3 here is CASSSTLGELFF. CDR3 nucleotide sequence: TGTGCCAGCAGCTCGACCCTCGGGGAGCTGTTTTTT. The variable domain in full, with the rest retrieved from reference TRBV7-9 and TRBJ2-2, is DTGVSQNPRHKITKRGQNVTFRCDPISEHNRLYWYRQTLGQGPEFLTYFQNEAQLEKSRLLSDRFSAERPKGSFSTLEIQRTEQGDSAMYLCASSSTLGELFFGEGSRLTVL.

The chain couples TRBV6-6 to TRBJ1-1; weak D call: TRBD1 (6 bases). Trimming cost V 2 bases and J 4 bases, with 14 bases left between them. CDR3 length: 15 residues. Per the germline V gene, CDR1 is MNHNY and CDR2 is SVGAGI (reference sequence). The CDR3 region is CASSYAGQLGTEAFF. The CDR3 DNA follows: TGTGCCAGCAGTTACGCGGGACAATTAGGCACTGAAGCTTTCTTT.